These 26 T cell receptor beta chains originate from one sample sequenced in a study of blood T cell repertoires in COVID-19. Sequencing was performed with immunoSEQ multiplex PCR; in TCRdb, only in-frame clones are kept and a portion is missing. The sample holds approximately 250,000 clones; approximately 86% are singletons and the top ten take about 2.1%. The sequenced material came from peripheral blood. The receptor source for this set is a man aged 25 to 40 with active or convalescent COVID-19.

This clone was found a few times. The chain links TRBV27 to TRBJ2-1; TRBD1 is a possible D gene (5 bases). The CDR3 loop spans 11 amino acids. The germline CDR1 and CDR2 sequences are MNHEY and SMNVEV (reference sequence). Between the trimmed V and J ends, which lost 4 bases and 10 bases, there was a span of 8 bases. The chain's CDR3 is CASSWGQEQFF. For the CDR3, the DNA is TGTGCCAGCAGTTGGGGCCAGGAGCAGTTCTTC.

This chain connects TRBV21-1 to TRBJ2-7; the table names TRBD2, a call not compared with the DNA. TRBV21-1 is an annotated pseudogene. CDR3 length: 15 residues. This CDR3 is CASSKGGLLSYEQYF. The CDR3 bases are TGTGCCAGCAGCAAAGGGGGACTCCTATCCTACGAGCAGTACTTC.

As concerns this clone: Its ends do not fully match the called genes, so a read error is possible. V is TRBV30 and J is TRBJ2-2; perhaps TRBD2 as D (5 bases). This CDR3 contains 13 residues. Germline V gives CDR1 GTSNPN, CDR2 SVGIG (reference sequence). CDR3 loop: CAGNSDATGELFF. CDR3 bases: TGTGCCGGAAACAGCGACGCCACCGGGGAACTGTTTTTT.

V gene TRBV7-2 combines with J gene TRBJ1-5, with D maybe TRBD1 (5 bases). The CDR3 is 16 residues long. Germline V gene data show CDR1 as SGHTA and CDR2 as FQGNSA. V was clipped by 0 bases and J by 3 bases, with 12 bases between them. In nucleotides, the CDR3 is TGTGCCAGCAGCTTAGCGGGGGGGTTGAACAATCAGCCCCAGCATTTT. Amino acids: CASSLAGGLNNQPQHF.

The CDR3 coding sequence is TGTGCCAGCAGCTTGCGTGTGACTAGCGGGGACCCGGGGGTCGAGCAGTACTTC. This sequence encodes CASSLRVTSGDPGVEQYF. V is TRBV5-4 and J is TRBJ2-7, with 11 bases matching TRBD2. Trimming cost V 1 base and J 6 bases; bases outside gene matches: 15. The germline gives CDR1 SGHNT, CDR2 YYREEE (reference sequence). This CDR3 has 18 residues.

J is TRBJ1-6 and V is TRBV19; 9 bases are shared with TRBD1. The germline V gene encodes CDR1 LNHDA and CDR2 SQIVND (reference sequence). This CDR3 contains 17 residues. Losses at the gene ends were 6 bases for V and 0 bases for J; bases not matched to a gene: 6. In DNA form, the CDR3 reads TGTGCCAGTAGCGACGGACAGGGGAGCTCCTATAATTCACCCCTCCACTTT. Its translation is CASSDGQGSSYNSPLHF. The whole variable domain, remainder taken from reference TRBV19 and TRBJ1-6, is DGGITQSPKYLFRKEGQNVTLSCEQNLNHDAMYWYRQDPGQGLRLIYYSQIVNDFQKGDIAEGYSVSREKKESFPLTVTSAQKNPTAFYLCASSDGQGSSYNSPLHFGNGTRLTVT.

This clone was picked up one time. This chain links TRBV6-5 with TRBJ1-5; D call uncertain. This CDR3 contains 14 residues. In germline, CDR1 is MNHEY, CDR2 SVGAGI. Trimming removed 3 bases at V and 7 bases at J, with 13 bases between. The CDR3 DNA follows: TGTGCCAGCAGTTATAGTGGGGAGTTGCAGCCCCAGCATTTT. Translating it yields CASSYSGELQPQHF.

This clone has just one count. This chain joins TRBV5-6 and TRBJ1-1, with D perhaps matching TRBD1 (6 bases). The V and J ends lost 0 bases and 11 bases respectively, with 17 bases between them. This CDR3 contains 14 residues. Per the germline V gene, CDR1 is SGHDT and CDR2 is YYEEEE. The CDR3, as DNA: TGTGCCAGCAGCTTGGGTGGGAGTTACAGGGTGGCTTTCTTT. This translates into CASSLGGSYRVAFF.

This CDR3 is CASSARDSYYEQYF. The CDR3 DNA follows: TGTGCCAGCAGCGCACGGGACAGTTACTACGAGCAGTACTTC. The V and J genes are TRBV11-3 and TRBJ2-7; 7 bases are a match to TRBD1. The V gene's germline CDR1 is SGHNT and CDR2 YENEEA. V was pared by 5 bases and J by 3 bases, with 7 bases of the junction left unmatched. This CDR3 comprises 14 residues.

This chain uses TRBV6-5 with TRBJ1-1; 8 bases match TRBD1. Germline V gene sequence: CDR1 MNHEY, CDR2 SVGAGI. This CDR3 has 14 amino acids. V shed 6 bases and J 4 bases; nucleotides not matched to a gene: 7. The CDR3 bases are TGTGCCAGCAGCTTGACAGGGGTCGCCACTGAAGCTTTCTTT. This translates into CASSLTGVATEAFF.

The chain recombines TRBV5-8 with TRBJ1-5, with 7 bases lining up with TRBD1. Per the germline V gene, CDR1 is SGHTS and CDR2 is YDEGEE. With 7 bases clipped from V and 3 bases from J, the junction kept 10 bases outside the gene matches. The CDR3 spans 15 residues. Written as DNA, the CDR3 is TGTGCCAGCGGCAAGACAGGGCCGTTCAATCAGCCCCAGCATTTT. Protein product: CASGKTGPFNQPQHF.

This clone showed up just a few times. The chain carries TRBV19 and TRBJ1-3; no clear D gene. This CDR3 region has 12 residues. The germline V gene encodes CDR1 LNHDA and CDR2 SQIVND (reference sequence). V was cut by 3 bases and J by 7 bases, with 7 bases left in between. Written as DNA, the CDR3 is TGTGCCAGTAGTATCCCAGGCAACACCATATATTTT. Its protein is CASSIPGNTIYF. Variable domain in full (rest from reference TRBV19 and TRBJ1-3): DGGITQSPKYLFRKEGQNVTLSCEQNLNHDAMYWYRQDPGQGLRLIYYSQIVNDFQKGDIAEGYSVSREKKESFPLTVTSAQKNPTAFYLCASSIPGNTIYFGEGSWLTVV.

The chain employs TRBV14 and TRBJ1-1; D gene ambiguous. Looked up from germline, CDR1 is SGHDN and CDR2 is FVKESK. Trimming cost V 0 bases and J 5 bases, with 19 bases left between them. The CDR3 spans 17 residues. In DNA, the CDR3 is TGTGCCAGCAGCCAAGATCGGGTGGGGTACTCGGGGACTGAAGCTTTCTTT. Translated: CASSQDRVGYSGTEAFF.

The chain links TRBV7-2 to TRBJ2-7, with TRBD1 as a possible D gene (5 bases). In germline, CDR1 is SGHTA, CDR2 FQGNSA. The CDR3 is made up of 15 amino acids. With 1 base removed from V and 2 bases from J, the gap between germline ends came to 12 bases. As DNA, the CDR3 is TGTGCCAGCAGCTTAGAGGGGCAGGCACCCTACGAGCAGTACTTC. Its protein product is CASSLEGQAPYEQYF.

CDR3 bases: TGTGCCACCAGCAAAGGGACAGGGGTCTCTGGGGCCAACGTCCTGACTTTC. It translates to CATSKGTGVSGANVLTF. This chain links TRBV15 with TRBJ2-6, with 10 bases identical to TRBD1. Germline V gene lookup returns CDR1 LNHNV and CDR2 YYDKDF (reference sequence). This CDR3 is 17 amino acids long. V shed 4 bases and J 0 bases; nucleotides not matched to a gene: 3.

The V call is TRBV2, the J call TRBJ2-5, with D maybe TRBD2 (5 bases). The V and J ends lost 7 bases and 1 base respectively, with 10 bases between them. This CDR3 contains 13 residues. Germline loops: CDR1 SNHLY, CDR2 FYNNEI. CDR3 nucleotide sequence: TGTGCCAGCACTGAGGGCGTCCAAGAGACCCAGTACTTC. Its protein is CASTEGVQETQYF.

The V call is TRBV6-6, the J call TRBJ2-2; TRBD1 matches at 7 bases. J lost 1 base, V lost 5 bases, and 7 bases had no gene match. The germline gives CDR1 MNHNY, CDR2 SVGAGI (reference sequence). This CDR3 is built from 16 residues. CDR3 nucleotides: TGTGCCAGCAGTCTCGTAAGGGACAGGAACACCGGGGAGCTGTTTTTT. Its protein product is CASSLVRDRNTGELFF.

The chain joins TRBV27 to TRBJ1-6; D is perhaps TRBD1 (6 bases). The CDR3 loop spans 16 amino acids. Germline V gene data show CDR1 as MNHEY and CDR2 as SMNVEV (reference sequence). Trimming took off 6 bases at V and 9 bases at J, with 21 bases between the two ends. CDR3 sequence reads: CASSYRSTGFGSPLHF. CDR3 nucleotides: TGTGCCAGCAGCTATAGATCCACAGGGTTCGGTTCACCCCTCCACTTT.

This CDR3 is CASSFTYEQYF. The CDR3, as DNA: TGTGCCAGCAGTTTCACCTACGAGCAGTACTTC. The chain combines TRBV28 with TRBJ2-7; no firm D call. Trimming shortened V by 3 bases and J by 2 bases, and 2 bases separated the two germline ends. CDR1 MDHEN and CDR2 SYDVKM come from the germline V gene. There are 11 residues in the CDR3.

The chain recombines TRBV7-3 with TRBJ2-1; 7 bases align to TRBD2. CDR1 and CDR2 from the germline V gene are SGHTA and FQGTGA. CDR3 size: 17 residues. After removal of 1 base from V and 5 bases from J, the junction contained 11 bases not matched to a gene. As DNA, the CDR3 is TGTGCCAGCAGCTTAATCGTGGGGGTGGGGAGGGACAATGAGCAGTTCTTC. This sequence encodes CASSLIVGVGRDNEQFF.

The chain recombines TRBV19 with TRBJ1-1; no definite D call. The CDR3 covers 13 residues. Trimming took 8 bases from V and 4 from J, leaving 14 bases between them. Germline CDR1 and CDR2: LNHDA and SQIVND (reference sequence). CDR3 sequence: CASWTGGSTEAFF. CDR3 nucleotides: TGTGCCAGTTGGACCGGTGGGAGCACTGAAGCTTTCTTT.

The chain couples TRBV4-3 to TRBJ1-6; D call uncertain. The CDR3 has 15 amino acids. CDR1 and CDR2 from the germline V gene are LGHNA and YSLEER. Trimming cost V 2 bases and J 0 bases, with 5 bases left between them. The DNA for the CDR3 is TGCGCCAGCAGCCAAAAGAGCTCCTATAATTCACCCCTCCACTTT. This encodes CASSQKSSYNSPLHF.

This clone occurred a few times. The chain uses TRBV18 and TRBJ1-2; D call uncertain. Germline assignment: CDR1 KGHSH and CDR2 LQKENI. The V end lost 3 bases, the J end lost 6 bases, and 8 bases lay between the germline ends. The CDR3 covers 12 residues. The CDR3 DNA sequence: TGTGCCAGCTCACCGACTGGAGATGGCTACACCTTC. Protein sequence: CASSPTGDGYTF.

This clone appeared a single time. CDR3 region: CASSYSGQGGYTF. Written as DNA, the CDR3 is TGTGCCAGCAGTTACTCCGGACAGGGCGGCTACACCTTC. J is TRBJ1-2 and V is TRBV6-6; 8 nucleotides line up with TRBD1. The V gene end was trimmed by 0 bases and the J gene end by 8 bases; junction bases not matched to a gene: 2. The germline CDR1 and CDR2 sequences are MNHNY and SVGAGI (reference sequence). There are 13 residues in the CDR3.

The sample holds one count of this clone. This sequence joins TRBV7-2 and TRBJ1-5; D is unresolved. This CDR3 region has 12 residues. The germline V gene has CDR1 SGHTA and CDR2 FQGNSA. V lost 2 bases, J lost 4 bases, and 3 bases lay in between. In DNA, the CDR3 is TGTGCCAGCAGCTTATCGAATCAGCCCCAGCATTTT. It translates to CASSLSNQPQHF.

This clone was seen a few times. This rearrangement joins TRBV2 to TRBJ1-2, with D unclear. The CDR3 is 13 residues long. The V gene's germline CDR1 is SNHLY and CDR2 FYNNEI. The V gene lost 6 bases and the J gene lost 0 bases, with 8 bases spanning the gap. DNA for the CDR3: TGTGCCAGCAGCCGGGAACCTAACTATGGCTACACCTTC. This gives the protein CASSREPNYGYTF.